This T cell receptor beta chain was recorded in a study of T cell responses to AZD1222 COVID-19 vaccine. The CDR3 extends over 13 amino acids. From germline, CDR1 is SQVTM and CDR2 ANQGSEA. Trimming stripped 3 bases from V and 0 bases from J, with 8 bases between. Assay used: immunoSEQ multiplex PCR; TCRdb lists only in-frame clones, some missing. The sample yields roughly 100,000 clones, 70% to 90% seen once. The sample here was peripheral blood, taken on day 0 of AZD1222 vaccination. The sequence derives from an adult in good health. The chain employs TRBV29-1 and TRBJ2-5; D possibly corresponds to TRBD2 (6 bases). CDR3 residues: CSVDGDYQETQYF. The CDR3 coding sequence is TGCAGCGTTGATGGGGACTACCAAGAGACCCAGTACTTC.